This TCR beta chain was obtained from a study of blood T cells in healthy people across ages. Regarding the study as a whole: Naive T cell percentage strongly correlated with TCR beta diversity.

The length of the CDR3 is 17 residues. The germline CDR1 and CDR2 sequences are DFQATT and SNEGSKA (reference sequence). V dropped 1 base and J dropped 1; count of bases not matched to a gene: 9. The count of this clonotype is one. What it binds is unknown. Together with a sample-barcoded 5' primer, a J-beta primer mix was included in a second PCR lasting roughly 6 to 12 cycles. TCRdb itself ran the 5' RACE reads through MiXCR, one entry per CDR3 protein. Here the sample spans about 840,000 distinct CDR3 sequences, about 27% being singletons. In addition, the sample was reused for a study of T cells of mothers and their children. That source notes: It was through the M1S primer of the second PCR that sample barcodes and 2-4 random nucleotides were added.

The receptor was derived from a woman between 40 and 50 years old in good health. Source material: blood. The rearrangement uses TRBV20-1 and TRBJ2-1; 8 bases are a match to TRBD2. Here the CDR3 reads CSARAPQRGGSYNEQFF. The CDR3 DNA is TGCAGTGCTAGAGCCCCCCAACGGGGGGGTTCCTACAATGAGCAGTTCTTC.